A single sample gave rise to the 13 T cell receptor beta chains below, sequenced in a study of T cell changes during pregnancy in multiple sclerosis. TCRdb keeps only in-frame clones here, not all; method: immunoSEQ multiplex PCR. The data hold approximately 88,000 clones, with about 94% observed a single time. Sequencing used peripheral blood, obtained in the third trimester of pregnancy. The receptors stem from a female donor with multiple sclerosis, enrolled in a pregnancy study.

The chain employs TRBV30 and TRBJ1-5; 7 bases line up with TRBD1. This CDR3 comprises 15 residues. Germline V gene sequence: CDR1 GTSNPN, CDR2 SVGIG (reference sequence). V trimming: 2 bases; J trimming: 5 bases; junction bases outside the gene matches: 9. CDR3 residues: CAWSKDRVVDQPQHF. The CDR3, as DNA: TGTGCCTGGAGTAAAGACAGGGTCGTCGATCAGCCCCAGCATTTT.

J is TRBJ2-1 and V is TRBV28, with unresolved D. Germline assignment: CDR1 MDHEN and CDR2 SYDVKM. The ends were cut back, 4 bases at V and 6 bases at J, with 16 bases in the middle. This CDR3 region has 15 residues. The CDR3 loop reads CASSSRPLGFNEQFF. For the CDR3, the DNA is TGTGCCAGCAGTTCCCGCCCGTTGGGCTTCAATGAGCAGTTCTTC.

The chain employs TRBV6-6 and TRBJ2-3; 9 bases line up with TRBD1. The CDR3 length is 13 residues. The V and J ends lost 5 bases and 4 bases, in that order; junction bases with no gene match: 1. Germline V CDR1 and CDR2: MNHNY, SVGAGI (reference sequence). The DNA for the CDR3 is TGTGCCAGCAGTGGACAGGGGTCAGATACGCAGTATTTT. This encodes CASSGQGSDTQYF.

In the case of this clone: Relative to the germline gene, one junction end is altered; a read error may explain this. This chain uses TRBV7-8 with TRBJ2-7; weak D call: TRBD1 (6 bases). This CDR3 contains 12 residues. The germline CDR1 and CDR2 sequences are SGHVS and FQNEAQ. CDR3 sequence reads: CASSRDTATHLF. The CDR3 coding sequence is TGTGCCAGCAGCAGGGACACGGCCACTCATCTCTTC.

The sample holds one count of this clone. The CDR3 loop is CAISELGLEPDTQYF. CDR3 in DNA: TGTGCCATCAGTGAATTAGGACTTGAACCAGATACGCAGTATTTT. The chain couples TRBV10-3 to TRBJ2-3; weak D call: TRBD2 (5 bases). Germline lookup yields CDR1 ENHRY and CDR2 SYGVKD. CDR3 size: 15 residues. Trimming left V 3 bases short and J 4 bases short, with 14 bases between.

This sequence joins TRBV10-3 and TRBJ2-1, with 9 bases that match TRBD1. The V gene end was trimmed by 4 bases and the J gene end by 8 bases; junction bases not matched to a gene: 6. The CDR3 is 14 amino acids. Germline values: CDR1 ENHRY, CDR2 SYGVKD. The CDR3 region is CAISVWDRDDEQFF. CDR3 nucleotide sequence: TGTGCCATCAGTGTGTGGGACAGGGATGATGAGCAGTTCTTC.

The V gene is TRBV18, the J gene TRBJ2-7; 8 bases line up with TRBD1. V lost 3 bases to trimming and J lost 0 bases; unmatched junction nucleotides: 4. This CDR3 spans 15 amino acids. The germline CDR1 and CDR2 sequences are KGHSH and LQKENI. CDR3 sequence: CASSPKTGGSYEQYF. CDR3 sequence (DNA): TGTGCCAGCTCACCCAAAACAGGGGGCTCCTACGAGCAGTACTTC.

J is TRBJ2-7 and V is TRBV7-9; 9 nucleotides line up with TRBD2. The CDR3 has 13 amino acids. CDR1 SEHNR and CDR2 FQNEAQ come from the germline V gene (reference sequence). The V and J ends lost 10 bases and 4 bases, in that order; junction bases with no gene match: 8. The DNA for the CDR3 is TGTGCCACCCTTTTAGCGGGAGATTACGAGCAGTACTTC. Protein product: CATLLAGDYEQYF.

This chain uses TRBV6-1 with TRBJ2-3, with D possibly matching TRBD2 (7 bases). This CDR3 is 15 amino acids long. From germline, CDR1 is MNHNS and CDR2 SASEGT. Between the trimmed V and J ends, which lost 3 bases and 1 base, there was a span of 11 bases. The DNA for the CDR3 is TGTGCCAGCAGTGAGGGGGGGGCCGGCACAGATACGCAGTATTTT. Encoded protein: CASSEGGAGTDTQYF.

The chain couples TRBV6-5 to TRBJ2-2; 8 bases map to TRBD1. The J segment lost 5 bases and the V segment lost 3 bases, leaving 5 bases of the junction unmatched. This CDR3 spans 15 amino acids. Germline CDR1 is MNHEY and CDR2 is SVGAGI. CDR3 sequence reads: CASSYAGGETGELFF. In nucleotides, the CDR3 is TGTGCCAGCAGTTATGCAGGGGGCGAAACCGGGGAGCTGTTTTTT.

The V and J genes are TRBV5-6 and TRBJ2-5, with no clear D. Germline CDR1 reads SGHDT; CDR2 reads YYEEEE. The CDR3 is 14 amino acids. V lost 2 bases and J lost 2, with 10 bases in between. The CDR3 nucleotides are TGTGCCAGCAGCTTCTCGGTGTCACAAGAGACCCAGTACTTC. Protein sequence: CASSFSVSQETQYF.

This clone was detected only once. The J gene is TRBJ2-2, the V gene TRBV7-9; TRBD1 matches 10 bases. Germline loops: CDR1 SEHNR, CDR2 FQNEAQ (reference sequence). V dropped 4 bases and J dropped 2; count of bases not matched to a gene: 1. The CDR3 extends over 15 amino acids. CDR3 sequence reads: CASSWTGGNTGELFF. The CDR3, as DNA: TGTGCCAGCAGCTGGACAGGGGGAAACACCGGGGAGCTGTTTTTT.

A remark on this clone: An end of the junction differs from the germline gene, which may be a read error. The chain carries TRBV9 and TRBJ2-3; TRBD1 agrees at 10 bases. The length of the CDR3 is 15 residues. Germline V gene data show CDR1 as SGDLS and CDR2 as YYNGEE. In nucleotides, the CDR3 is TGTGCCAGCAGCGAGACCAACATCGGGGGACAGGGGATTCTCTTT. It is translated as CASSETNIGGQGILF.